This T cell receptor beta chain is from a study of blood T cell repertoires in COVID-19. About the study: Collection of acute and convalescent COVID-19 samples took place in the United States, Italy and Spain. T cells, B-cell-depleted T cells, or PBMCs provided the cDNA or gDNA that served as material.

As originally analysed: Reference gene primer amplification yielded estimated nucleated cell counts. Libraries were prepared by immunoSEQ multiplex PCR; TCRdb keeps only in-frame clonotypes and omits some of them. V and J calls plus clone size are reproduced from that table; the DNA served to infer D and trimming. The sample lists tens of thousands of clones, approximately 85% seen once, with 10% to 15% in the top ten. With 2 bases removed from V and 6 bases from J, the gap between germline ends came to 11 bases. Per germline, CDR1 SGHKS and CDR2 YYEKEE (reference sequence). The CDR3 extends over 13 amino acids.

The chain uses TRBV5-5 and TRBJ1-1, with a possible D match to TRBD1 (6 bases). The TCR originated in a human donor in a cohort sampled during active COVID-19. Sample: peripheral blood. CDR3 sequence (DNA): TGTGCCAGCAGCTTCCAGGGGATACCTGAAGCTTTCTTT. Protein: CASSFQGIPEAFF.